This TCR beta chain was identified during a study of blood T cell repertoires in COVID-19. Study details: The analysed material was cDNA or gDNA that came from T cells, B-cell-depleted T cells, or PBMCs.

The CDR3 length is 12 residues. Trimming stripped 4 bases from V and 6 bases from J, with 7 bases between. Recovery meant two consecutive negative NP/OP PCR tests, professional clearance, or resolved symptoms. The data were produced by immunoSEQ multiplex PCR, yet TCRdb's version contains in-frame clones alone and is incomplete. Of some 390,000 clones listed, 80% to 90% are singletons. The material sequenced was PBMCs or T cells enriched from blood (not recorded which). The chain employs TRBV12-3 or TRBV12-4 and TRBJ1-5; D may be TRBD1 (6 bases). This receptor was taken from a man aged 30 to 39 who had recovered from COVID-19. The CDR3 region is CASSSGVQPQHF. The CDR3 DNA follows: TGTGCCAGCAGTTCAGGGGTTCAGCCCCAGCATTTT.